This T cell receptor beta chain was retrieved from a study of vaccination effects on CD4 cells after COVID-19. Study-level background: Vaccination of participants consisted of two doses of either the BNT162b2 or mRNA-1273 vaccine.

About this clone itself: Its antigen is still unknown.

Germline V gene sequence: CDR1 WNHNN, CDR2 SYGVQD (reference sequence). J gave up 6 bases and V 7 bases, and 7 bases lay outside the gene matches. CDR3 size: 14 residues. Sequenced by immunoSEQ multiplex PCR; TCRdb stores in-frame clones only, minus some. The profile shows roughly 40,000 clones, 65% to 70% of them singletons. Culture proceeded for approximately 10 days, and CD4+ T cells were then isolated. The source of this sequence is a human donor who received a COVID-19 vaccine. The rearrangement uses TRBV10-1 and TRBJ2-3, with 10 bases lining up with TRBD1. Sequenced here: CD4+ T cells from PBMCs cultured without peptide, sampled before COVID-19 vaccination. The DNA for the CDR3 is TGCGCCAGCAACGGACAGGGGGGCGGTGATACGCAGTATTTT. This translates into CASNGQGGGDTQYF.